This T cell receptor beta chain derives from a study of Ad26.COV2.S vaccination and SARS-CoV-2 variants. Whole-study context: Ad26.COV2.S shots went into the muscle once or twice, 56 days apart.

V was trimmed by 0 bases and J by 3 bases, leaving 6 bases between them. The CDR3 is 15 amino acids. Germline-derived CDR1 and CDR2 are MNHEY and SVGAGI. Treatment indicated: around 19 received Ad26.COV2.S at low or high dose, single or two shots; about 5 received placebo; per-sample allocation not given. After the first vaccine or placebo injection, samples were drawn on day 63. Profiling relied on immunoSEQ multiplex PCR, and the TCRdb table lists in-frame clones only, not all of them. This sample yields approximately 420,000 clones, of which around nine tenths are seen a single time; around 3.4% belongs to the top ten.

The TCR originated in a person between 18 and 65 years old who received the Ad26.COV2.S COVID-19 vaccine or a placebo. The specimen was peripheral blood, collected in a trial of Ad26.COV2.S vaccine versus placebo. This rearrangement joins TRBV6-5 to TRBJ1-6; a weak D match, TRBD1 (5 bases). The CDR3 DNA is TGTGCCAGCAGTTACTCGACAGTCTATAATTCACCCCTCCACTTT. Translated, it gives CASSYSTVYNSPLHF.